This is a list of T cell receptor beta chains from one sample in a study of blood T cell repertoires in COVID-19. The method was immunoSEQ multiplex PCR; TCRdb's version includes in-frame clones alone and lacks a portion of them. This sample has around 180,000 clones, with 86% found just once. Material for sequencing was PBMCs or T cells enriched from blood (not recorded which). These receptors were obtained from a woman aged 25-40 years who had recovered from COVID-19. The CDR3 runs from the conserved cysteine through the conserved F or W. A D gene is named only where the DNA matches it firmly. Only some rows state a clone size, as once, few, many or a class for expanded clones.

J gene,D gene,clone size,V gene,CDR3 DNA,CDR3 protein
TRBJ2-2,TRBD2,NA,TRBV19,TGTGCCAGTACCAAGCGGGATCTGGTAGACACCGGGGAGCTGTTTTTT,CASTKRDLVDTGELFF
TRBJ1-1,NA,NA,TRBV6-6,TGTGCCAGCAGTCCCATAACGGGGGGCTTGGTCTCTGAAGCTTTCTTT,CASSPITGGLVSEAFF
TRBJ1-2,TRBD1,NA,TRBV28,TGTGCCAGCAGTTTAAGGGACAGAGTTAACTATGGCTACACCTTC,CASSLRDRVNYGYTF
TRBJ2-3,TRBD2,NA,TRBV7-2,TGTGCCAGCAGCCAGTCGCCCGGCGGGGCGGGGGGGGATACGCAGTATTTT,CASSQSPGGAGGDTQYF
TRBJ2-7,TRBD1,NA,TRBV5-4,TGTGCCAGCAGCCGCCGGGACAGGGGATACGAGCAGTACTTC,CASSRRDRGYEQYF
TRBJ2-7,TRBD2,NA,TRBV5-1,TGCGCCAGCAGCCTCTACGGACTAGCGGGAGGAAACGAGCAGTACTTC,CASSLYGLAGGNEQYF
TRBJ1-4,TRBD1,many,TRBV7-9,TGTGCCAGCAGCTTAGCCTCCGGGACAGGGGATGAAAAACTGTTTTTT,CASSLASGTGDEKLFF
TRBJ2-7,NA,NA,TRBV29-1,TGCAGCGTTGCTTACGGGAACTCCTACGAGCAGTACTTC,CSVAYGNSYEQYF
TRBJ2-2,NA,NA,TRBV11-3,TGTGCCAGCAGCGGACGGGAGTACGGGGAGCTGTTTTTT,CASSGREYGELFF
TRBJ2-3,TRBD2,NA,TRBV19,TGTGCCAGTAGACCGCGAGGAGCGGGAGGGAGCACAGATACGCAGTATTTT,CASRPRGAGGSTDTQYF
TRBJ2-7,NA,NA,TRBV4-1,TGCGCCAGCAGCCAAGCGGTGACAACTCCTTACTACGAGCAGTACTTC,CASSQAVTTPYYEQYF